These 4 T cell receptor beta chains share one sample of origin, sequenced in a study of T cell repertoires in cytomegalovirus infection. One entry per CDR3 protein, called by TCRdb with MiXCR from the reads. Seen here are approximately 89,000 distinct CDR3 sequences, roughly 29% observed once, and the top ten hold over 60%. These receptors are not linked to any known antigen. Sample: CD8+ T cells from cultured PBMCs, taken from culture after CMV antigen stimulation. All receptors derive from a human donor in good health (CMV status not recorded). Some clones in this sample may be carry-over from other donors' samples.

The chain combines TRBV6-2 or TRBV6-3 with TRBJ2-3; 7 nucleotides line up with TRBD2. Trimming at V came to 2 bases and at J to 1 base, leaving 9 bases not matched to a gene. Germline V CDR1 and CDR2: MNHEY, SVGEGT. The length of the CDR3 is 17 residues. The CDR3 here is CASSYDLGLVGTDTQYF. The DNA for the CDR3 is TGTGCCAGCAGTTACGACCTAGGACTAGTGGGCACAGATACGCAGTATTTT.

This chain uses TRBV28 with TRBJ2-7; either TRBD1 or TRBD2 may supply D (6 bases each). CDR1 is MDHEN, CDR2 SYDVKM, per germline. The CDR3 contains 15 residues. V gave up 3 bases and J gave up 2 bases, with 14 bases separating them. The DNA for the CDR3 is TGTGCCAGCAGTTTTATGGGGGGCTCCACCTACGAGCAGTACTTC. This translates into CASSFMGGSTYEQYF.

The sample holds a few counts of this clonotype. V gene TRBV6-5 combines with J gene TRBJ1-2; no clear D gene. The CDR3 has 14 amino acids. CDR1 and CDR2 from the germline V gene are MNHEY and SVGAGI. V was shortened by 3 bases and J by 0 bases, with 8 bases between the two germline ends. The CDR3 is CASSYGVANYGYTF. The CDR3 DNA reads as TGTGCCAGCAGTTATGGCGTAGCTAACTATGGCTACACCTTC.

A few counts support this clonotype. V is TRBV2 and J is TRBJ2-1, with 7 bases lining up with TRBD2. The germline CDR1 and CDR2 sequences are SNHLY and FYNNEI. This CDR3 region has 18 residues. V lost 3 bases and J lost 5; bases outside the gene matches: 16. CDR3 residues: CASSDNPQITSVHNEQFF. The CDR3 nucleotides read TGTGCCAGCAGTGATAACCCGCAAATAACTAGCGTGCACAATGAGCAGTTCTTC.